This T cell receptor (beta chain) was profiled in a study of T cells in Graves' hyperthyroidism and ophthalmopathy. About the research overall: Initial diagnosis, before any treatment, was when peripheral blood was collected.

Amplification targeted TCR beta CDR3 regions from RNA transcripts. Using the HTBI primer set, a first-round RT-PCR was run on the TCR CDR3. Via MiXCR, TCRdb re-called the multiplex PCR reads, giving one row per CDR3 protein. The table lists hundreds of thousands of distinct CDR3 sequences, approximately 15% of them singletons, with approximately 20% in the top ten. It was uncontrolled infection, other autoimmune disease, pregnancy or lactation that excluded patients. Regarding this clonotype: Antigen unknown.

The CDR3 covers 15 residues. CDR1 MDHEN and CDR2 SYDVKM come from the germline V gene. Trimming removed 7 bases from V and 9 bases from J, with 22 bases in between. Study results and caveats: In the analysis, a 13 V-J model separated ophthalmopathy from stable hyperthyroidism.

The sequence was obtained from a woman under 30 with Graves' hyperthyroidism. The rearrangement links TRBV28 to TRBJ2-1, with a weak D call TRBD1 (6 bases). Sequenced input: blood. CDR3 sequence (DNA): TGTGCCAGCACTCCCCGGCTAGCCATACAGGGTGAGCAGTTCTTC. As protein: CASTPRLAIQGEQFF. The entire variable domain, with the rest obtained from reference TRBV28 and TRBJ2-1, is as follows: DVKVTQSSRYLVKRTGEKVFLECVQDMDHENMFWYRQDPGLGLRLIYFSYDVKMKEKGDIPEGYSVSREKKERFSLILESASTNQTSMYLCASTPRLAIQGEQFFGPGTRLTVL.